This T cell receptor beta chain appears in the sequencing data of a study of CXCR3-negative and CXCR3-positive naive CD8 T cells. Study-level findings and limits: With respect to TRBV-TRBJ usage, naive CXCR3-negative and CXCR3-positive cells were similar; memory differed.

UMI-labeled 5' RACE yielded the TRB cDNA libraries. No DNA is given; TCRdb re-called the 5' RACE reads and lists each CDR3 protein once. The sample includes fewer than 50,000 distinct CDR3 sequences. A word on this clonotype: Its antigen is undetermined.

Sequenced input: naive CXCR3- CD8+ T cells from blood. The subset: CD45RO-CCR7+CD27+CD95- naive CD8+ T cells lacking CXCR3 (TNR3-). This clonotype was obtained from a human donor in good health. Some clones in this sample may be carry-over from other donors' samples.

This chain's CDR3 is CASITDRNTIYF. This chain connects TRBV7-3 to TRBJ1-3. CDR1 is SGHTA and CDR2 is FQGTGA in the germline V gene. This CDR3 region has 12 residues.